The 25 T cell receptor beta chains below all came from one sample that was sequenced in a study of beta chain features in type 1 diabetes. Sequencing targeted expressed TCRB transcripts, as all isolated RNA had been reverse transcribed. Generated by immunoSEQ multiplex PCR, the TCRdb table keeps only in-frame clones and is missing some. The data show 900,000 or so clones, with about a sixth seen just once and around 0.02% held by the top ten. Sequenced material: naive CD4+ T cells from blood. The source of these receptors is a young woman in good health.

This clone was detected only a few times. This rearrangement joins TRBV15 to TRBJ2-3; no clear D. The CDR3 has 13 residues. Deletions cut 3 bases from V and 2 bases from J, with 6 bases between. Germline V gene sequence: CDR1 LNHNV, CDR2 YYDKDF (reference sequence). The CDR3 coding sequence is TGTGCCACCAGCAGTACCTACACAGATACGCAGTATTTT. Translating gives CATSSTYTDTQYF. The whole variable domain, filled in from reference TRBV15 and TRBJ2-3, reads DAMVIQNPRYQVTQFGKPVTLSCSQTLNHNVMYWYQQKSSQAPKLLFHYYDKDFNNEADTPDNFQSRRPNTSFCFLDIRSPGLGDTAMYLCATSSTYTDTQYFGPGTRLTVL.

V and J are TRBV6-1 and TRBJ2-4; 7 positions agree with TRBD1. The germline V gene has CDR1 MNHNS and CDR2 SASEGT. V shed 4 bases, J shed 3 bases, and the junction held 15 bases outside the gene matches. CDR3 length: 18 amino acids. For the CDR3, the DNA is TGTGCCAGCAGTGCGCAAACGGGCCGAGACAGGGACAAAAACATTCAGTACTTC. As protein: CASSAQTGRDRDKNIQYF.

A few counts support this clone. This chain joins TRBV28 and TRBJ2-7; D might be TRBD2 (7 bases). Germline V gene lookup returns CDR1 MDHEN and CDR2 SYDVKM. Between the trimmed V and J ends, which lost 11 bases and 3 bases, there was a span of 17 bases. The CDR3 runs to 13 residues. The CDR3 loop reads CASGEGPNYEQYF. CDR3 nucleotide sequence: TGTGCCTCAGGGGAGGGACCGAACTACGAGCAGTACTTC.

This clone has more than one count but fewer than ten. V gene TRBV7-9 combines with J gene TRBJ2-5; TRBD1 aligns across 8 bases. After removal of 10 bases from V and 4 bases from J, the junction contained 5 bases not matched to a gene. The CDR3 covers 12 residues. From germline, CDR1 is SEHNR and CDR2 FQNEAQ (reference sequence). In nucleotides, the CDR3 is TGTGCCATCCACAGGGGGACAGAGACCCAGTACTTC. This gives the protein CAIHRGTETQYF.

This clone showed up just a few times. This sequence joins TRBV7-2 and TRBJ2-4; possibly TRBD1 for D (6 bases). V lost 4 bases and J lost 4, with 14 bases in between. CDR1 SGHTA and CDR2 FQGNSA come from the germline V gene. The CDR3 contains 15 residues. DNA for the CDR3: TGTGCCAGCAGCTACAGGACAGCGCGAAAAAACATTCAGTACTTC. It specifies CASSYRTARKNIQYF. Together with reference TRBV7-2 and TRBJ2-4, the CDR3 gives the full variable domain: GAGVSQSPSNKVTEKGKDVELRCDPISGHTALYWYRQSLGQGLEFLIYFQGNSAPDKSGLPSDRFSAERTGGSVSTLTIQRTQQEDSAVYLCASSYRTARKNIQYFGAGTRLSVL.

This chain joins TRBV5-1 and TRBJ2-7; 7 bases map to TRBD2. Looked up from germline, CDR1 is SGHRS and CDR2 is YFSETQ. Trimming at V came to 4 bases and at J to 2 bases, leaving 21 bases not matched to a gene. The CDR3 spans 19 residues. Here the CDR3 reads CASSRSGRVGLAATYEQYF. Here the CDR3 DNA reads TGCGCCAGCAGCCGGTCAGGCCGGGTCGGGCTAGCGGCGACCTACGAGCAGTACTTC.

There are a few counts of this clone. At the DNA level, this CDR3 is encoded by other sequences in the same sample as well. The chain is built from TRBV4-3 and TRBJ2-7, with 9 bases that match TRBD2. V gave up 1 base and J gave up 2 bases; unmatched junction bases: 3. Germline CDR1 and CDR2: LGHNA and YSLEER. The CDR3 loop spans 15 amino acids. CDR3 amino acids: CASSQVASGAYEQYF. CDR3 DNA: TGCGCCAGCAGCCAAGTCGCTAGCGGGGCCTACGAGCAGTACTTC.

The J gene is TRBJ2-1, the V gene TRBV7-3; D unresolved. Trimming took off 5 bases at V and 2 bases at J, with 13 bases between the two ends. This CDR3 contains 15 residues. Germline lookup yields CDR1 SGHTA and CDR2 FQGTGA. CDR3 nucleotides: TGTGCCAGCAGCCCGACTGGCGACACCTACAATGAGCAGTTCTTC. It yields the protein CASSPTGDTYNEQFF.

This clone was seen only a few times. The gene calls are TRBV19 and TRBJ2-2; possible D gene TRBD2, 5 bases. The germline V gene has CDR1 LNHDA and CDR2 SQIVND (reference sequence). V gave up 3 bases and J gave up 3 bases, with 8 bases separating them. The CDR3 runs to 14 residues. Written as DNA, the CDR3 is TGTGCCAGTAGTATTTTGAGGGACACCGGGGAGCTGTTTTTT. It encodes CASSILRDTGELFF.

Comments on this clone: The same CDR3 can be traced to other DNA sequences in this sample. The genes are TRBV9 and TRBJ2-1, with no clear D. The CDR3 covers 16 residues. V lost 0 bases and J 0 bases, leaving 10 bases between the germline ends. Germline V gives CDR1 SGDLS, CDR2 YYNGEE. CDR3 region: CASSVAGRGSYNEQFF. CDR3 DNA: TGTGCCAGCAGCGTAGCGGGTCGTGGCTCCTACAATGAGCAGTTCTTC.

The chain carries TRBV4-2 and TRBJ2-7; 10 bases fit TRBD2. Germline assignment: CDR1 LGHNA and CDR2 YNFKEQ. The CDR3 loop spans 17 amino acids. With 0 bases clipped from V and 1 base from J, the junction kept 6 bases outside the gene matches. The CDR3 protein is CASSQDPSGSGSYEQYF. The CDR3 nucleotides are TGTGCCAGCAGCCAAGACCCTAGCGGGAGTGGATCCTACGAGCAGTACTTC.

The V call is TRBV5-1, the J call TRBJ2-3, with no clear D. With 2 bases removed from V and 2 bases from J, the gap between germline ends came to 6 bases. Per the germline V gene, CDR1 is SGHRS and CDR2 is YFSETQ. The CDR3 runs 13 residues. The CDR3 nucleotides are TGCGCCAGCAGCTTCTTCCACACAGATACGCAGTATTTT. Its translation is CASSFFHTDTQYF.

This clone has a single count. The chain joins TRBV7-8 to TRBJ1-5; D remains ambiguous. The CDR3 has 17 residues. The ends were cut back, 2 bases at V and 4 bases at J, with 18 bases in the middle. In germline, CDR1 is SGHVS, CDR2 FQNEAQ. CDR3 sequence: CASSLRGRNDLNQPQHF. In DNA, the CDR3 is TGTGCCAGCAGCTTACGTGGGCGGAACGATTTGAATCAGCCCCAGCATTTT.

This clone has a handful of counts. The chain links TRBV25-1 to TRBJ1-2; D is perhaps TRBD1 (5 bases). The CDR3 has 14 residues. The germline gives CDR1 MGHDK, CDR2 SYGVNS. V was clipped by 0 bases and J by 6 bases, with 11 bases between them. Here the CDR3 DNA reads TGTGCCAGCAGTGAATATTACAGGCACCATGGCTACACCTTC. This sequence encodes CASSEYYRHHGYTF.

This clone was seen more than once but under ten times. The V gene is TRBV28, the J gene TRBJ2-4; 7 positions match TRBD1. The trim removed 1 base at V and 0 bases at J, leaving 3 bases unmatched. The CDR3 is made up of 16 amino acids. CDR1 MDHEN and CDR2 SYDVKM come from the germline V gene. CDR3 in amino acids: CASSLSTGLAKNIQYF. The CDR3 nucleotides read TGTGCCAGCAGTTTATCGACAGGGCTAGCCAAAAACATTCAGTACTTC.

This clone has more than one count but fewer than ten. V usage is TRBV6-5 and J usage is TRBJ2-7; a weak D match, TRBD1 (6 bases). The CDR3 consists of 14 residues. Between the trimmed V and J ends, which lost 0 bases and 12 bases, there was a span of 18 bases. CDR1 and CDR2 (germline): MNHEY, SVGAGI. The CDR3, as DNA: TGTGCCAGCAGTTACTCGAGGATTACAGGGATGGCGTACTTC. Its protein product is CASSYSRITGMAYF.

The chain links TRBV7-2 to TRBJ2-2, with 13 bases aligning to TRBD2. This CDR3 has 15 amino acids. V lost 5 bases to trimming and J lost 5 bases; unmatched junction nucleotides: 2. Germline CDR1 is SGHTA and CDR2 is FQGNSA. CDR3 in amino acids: CASSGLAGETGELFF. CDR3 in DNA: TGTGCCAGCAGCGGACTAGCGGGAGAAACCGGGGAGCTGTTTTTT.

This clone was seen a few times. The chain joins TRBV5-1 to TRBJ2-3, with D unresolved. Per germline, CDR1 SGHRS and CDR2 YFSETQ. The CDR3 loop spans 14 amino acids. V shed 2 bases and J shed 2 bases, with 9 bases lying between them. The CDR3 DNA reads TGCGCCAGCAGCTTAACAGCTACCACAGATACGCAGTATTTT. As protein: CASSLTATTDTQYF.

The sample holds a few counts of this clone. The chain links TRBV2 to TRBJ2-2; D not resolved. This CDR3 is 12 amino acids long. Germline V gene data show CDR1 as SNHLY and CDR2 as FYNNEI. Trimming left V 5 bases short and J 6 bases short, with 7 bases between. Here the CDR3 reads CASSFVPGELFF. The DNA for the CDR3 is TGTGCCAGCAGTTTCGTTCCCGGGGAGCTGTTTTTT.

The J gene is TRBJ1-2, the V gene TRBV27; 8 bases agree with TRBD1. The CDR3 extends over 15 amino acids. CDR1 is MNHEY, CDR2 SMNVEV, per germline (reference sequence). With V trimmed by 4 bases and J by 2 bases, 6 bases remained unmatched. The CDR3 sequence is CASSSWTGSNYGYTF. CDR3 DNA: TGTGCCAGCAGTTCATGGACAGGGTCAAACTATGGCTACACCTTC.

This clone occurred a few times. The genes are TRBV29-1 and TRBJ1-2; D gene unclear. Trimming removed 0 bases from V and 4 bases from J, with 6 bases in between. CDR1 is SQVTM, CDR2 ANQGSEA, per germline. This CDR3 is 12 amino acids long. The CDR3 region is CSVEESRYGYTF. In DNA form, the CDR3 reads TGCAGCGTTGAAGAGTCCCGCTATGGCTACACCTTC.

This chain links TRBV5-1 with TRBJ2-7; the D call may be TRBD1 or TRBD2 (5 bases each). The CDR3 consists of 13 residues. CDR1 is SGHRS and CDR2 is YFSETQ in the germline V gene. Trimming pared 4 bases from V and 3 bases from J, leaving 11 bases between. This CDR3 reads CASSAGAHYEQYF. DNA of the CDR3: TGCGCCAGCAGCGCCGGGGCCCACTACGAGCAGTACTTC.

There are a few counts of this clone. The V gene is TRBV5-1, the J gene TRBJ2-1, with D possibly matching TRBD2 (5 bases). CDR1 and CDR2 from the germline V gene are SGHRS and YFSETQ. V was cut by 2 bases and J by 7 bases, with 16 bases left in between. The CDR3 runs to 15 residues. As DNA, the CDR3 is TGCGCCAGCAGCTTCCTAGCCAGAATGGGTAATGAGCAGTTCTTC. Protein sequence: CASSFLARMGNEQFF.

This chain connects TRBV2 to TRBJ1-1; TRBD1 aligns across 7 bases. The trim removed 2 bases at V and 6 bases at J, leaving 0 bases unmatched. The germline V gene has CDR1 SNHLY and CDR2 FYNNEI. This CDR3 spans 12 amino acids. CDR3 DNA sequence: TGTGCCAGCAGTGAAACAGGGGCTGAAGCTTTCTTT. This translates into CASSETGAEAFF. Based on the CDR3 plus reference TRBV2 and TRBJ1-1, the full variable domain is EPEVTQTPSHQVTQMGQEVILRCVPISNHLYFYWYRQILGQKVEFLVSFYNNEISEKSEIFDDQFSVERPDGSNFTLKIRSTKLEDSAMYFCASSETGAEAFFGQGTRLTVV.

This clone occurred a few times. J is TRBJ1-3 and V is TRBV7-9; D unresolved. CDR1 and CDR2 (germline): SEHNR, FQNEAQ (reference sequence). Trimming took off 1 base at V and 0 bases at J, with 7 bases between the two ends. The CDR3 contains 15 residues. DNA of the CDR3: TGTGCCAGCAGCTTAGAAAAGTTCTCTGGAAACACCATATATTTT. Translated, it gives CASSLEKFSGNTIYF.